This is a list of T cell receptor beta chains from one sample in a study of T cells in Graves' hyperthyroidism and ophthalmopathy. TCRdb redid the calling of the multiplex PCR reads with MiXCR, one entry per CDR3 protein. There are 300,000 to 450,000 distinct CDR3 sequences in the sample; less than 20% occur only once, and 40% lies in the top ten. Source material: blood. These TCRs come from a man aged 18 to 30 with Graves' ophthalmopathy. CDR3s include the opening cysteine and the closing phenylalanine or tryptophan. A D gene is named only where the DNA matches it firmly. A row's size may be missing; if present it is once, few, many or a size class.

V: TRBV20-1; size: many; J: TRBJ2-7; D: .; CDR3: CSATTSRSYEQYF; DNA: TGCAGTGCTACGACAAGCCGGAGCTACGAGCAGTACTTC
V: TRBV24-1; size: .; J: TRBJ1-1; D: .; CDR3: CATADGMNTEAFF; DNA: TGTGCCACCGCGGACGGCATGAACACTGAAGCTTTCTTT
V: TRBV12-3/TRBV12-4; size: many; J: TRBJ2-4; D: TRBD1; CDR3: CASTQQGIGPKNIQYF; DNA: TGTGCCAGCACACAACAGGGGATTGGGCCCAAAAACATTCAGTACTTC
V: TRBV27; size: .; J: TRBJ1-1; D: .; CDR3: CASSLRTDSRNTEAFF; DNA: TGTGCCAGCAGTTTACGGACAGATTCCAGGAACACTGAAGCTTTCTTT
V: TRBV7-8; size: many; J: TRBJ1-2; D: .; CDR3: CASSITRDSIYGYTF; DNA: TGTGCCAGCAGCATAACCAGGGACTCAATTTATGGCTACACCTTC
V: TRBV12-3/TRBV12-4; size: many; J: TRBJ2-5; D: .; CDR3: CASSYWDTTETQYF; DNA: TGTGCCAGCAGTTACTGGGACACCACCGAGACCCAGTACTTC
V: TRBV5-6; size: few; J: TRBJ2-7; D: .; CDR3: CASSFGQSLLGEQYF; DNA: TGTGCCAGCAGCTTCGGACAAAGCCTTTTGGGAGAGCAGTACTTC
V: TRBV2; size: many; J: TRBJ2-5; D: .; CDR3: CASSEAGPRAETQYF; DNA: TGTGCCAGCAGTGAAGCGGGGCCCCGGGCGGAGACCCAGTACTTC
V: TRBV24-1; size: many; J: TRBJ1-1; D: .; CDR3: CATPLDRSEAFF; DNA: TGTGCCACCCCCCTCGACAGGTCTGAAGCTTTCTTT
V: TRBV3-1; size: many; J: TRBJ1-4; D: .; CDR3: CASSQAGGATNEKLFF; DNA: TGTGCCAGCAGCCAAGCCGGGGGTGCAACTAATGAAAAACTGTTTTTT
V: TRBV6-5; size: many; J: TRBJ1-1; D: .; CDR3: CASVQRVNTEAFF; DNA: TGTGCCAGCGTCCAGCGCGTGAACACTGAAGCTTTCTTT
V: TRBV28; size: many; J: TRBJ1-5; D: .; CDR3: CASSFRGSQPQHF; DNA: TGTGCCAGCAGTTTTCGGGGCAGTCAGCCCCAGCATTTT
V: TRBV10-2; size: few; J: TRBJ1-1; D: TRBD1; CDR3: CASRPGQGTAEAFF; DNA: TGCGCCAGCAGGCCGGGACAGGGTACCGCTGAAGCTTTCTTT
V: TRBV2; size: .; J: TRBJ1-6; D: TRBD1; CDR3: CASRSGTGGGSPLHF; DNA: TGTGCCAGCAGGTCCGGGACAGGGGGCGGTTCACCCCTCCACTTT
V: TRBV28; size: many; J: TRBJ1-2; D: TRBD1; CDR3: CASSRGQGYGYTF; DNA: TGTGCCAGCAGCCGGGGACAGGGCTATGGCTACACCTTC
V: TRBV10-2; size: .; J: TRBJ1-1; D: TRBD1; CDR3: CASSEGQGIGEAFF; DNA: TGCGCCAGCAGTGAGGGACAGGGGATCGGTGAAGCTTTCTTT
V: TRBV4-1; size: few; J: TRBJ1-2; D: .; CDR3: CASSQGQRYGYTF; DNA: TGCGCCAGCAGCCAAGGACAGCGATATGGCTACACCTTC
V: TRBV9; size: few; J: TRBJ2-2; D: .; CDR3: CASSETGTEAGELFF; DNA: TGTGCCAGCAGCGAAACCGGGACGGAGGCCGGGGAGCTGTTTTTT
V: TRBV4-1; size: .; J: TRBJ1-6; D: .; CDR3: CASSQVVLSVNSPLHF; DNA: TGCGCCAGCAGCCAAGTAGTACTTAGTGTAAATTCACCCCTCCACTTT
V: TRBV20-1; size: many; J: TRBJ2-5; D: TRBD2; CDR3: CSARDPPLAGRVQETQYF; DNA: TGCAGTGCTAGAGATCCCCCGCTAGCCGGGAGGGTCCAAGAGACCCAGTACTTC
V: TRBV7-3; size: many; J: TRBJ2-7; D: TRBD2; CDR3: CASSLEGGGYEQYF; DNA: TGTGCCAGCAGCTTAGAAGGCGGGGGCTACGAGCAGTACTTC
V: TRBV7-9; size: .; J: TRBJ1-4; D: .; CDR3: CASSTYRDEKLFF; DNA: TGTGCCAGCAGCACATACAGAGATGAAAAACTGTTTTTT
V: TRBV15; size: .; J: TRBJ1-5; D: .; CDR3: CATSREDWVDHNQPQHF; DNA: TGTGCCACCAGCAGAGAGGACTGGGTCGATCACAATCAGCCCCAGCATTTT
V: TRBV2; size: many; J: TRBJ2-5; D: .; CDR3: CASSDSAKETQYF; DNA: TGTGCCAGCAGTGACAGCGCCAAAGAGACCCAGTACTTC
V: TRBV6-1; size: many; J: TRBJ2-3; D: .; CDR3: CASSARDGTDTQYF; DNA: TGTGCCAGCAGTGCCCGGGACGGCACAGATACGCAGTATTTT
V: TRBV6-6; size: many; J: TRBJ1-5; D: .; CDR3: CASSYDYSGNQPQHF; DNA: TGTGCCAGCAGTTACGACTACAGTGGCAATCAGCCCCAGCATTTT